The 25 T cell receptor beta chains given below trace back to one sample, sequenced in a study of blood T cell repertoires in COVID-19. The table came from immunoSEQ multiplex PCR; TCRdb's copy has only in-frame clones and leaves some out. The table records around 64,000 clones, 80% to 90% of them present only once. The sample taken for sequencing was peripheral blood. The receptors were sampled from a man between 45 and 60 years old with active COVID-19.

This chain uses TRBV3-1 (or the pseudogene TRBV3-2) with TRBJ2-5; TRBD2 might be the D (6 bases). The CDR3 runs to 13 residues. Between the trimmed V and J ends, which lost 1 base and 7 bases, there was a span of 10 bases. Per germline, CDR1 LGHDT and CDR2 YNNKEL (reference sequence). This CDR3 reads CASSQGRGGTQYF. In nucleotides, the CDR3 is TGTGCCAGCAGCCAAGGGCGGGGAGGGACCCAGTACTTC.

The chain is built from TRBV28 and TRBJ2-7; 7 positions match TRBD2. The V and J ends lost 3 bases and 0 bases, in that order; junction bases with no gene match: 5. The CDR3 is 15 amino acids. The germline CDR1 and CDR2 sequences are MDHEN and SYDVKM. CDR3 DNA: TGTGCCAGCAGTTTTAGCGGGCCCAGCTCCTACGAGCAGTACTTC. Protein product: CASSFSGPSSYEQYF.

This chain joins TRBV5-4 and TRBJ2-5; 10 nucleotides line up with TRBD2. The CDR3 is 17 amino acids. J lost 1 base, V lost 0 bases, and 6 bases had no gene match. Germline assignment: CDR1 SGHNT and CDR2 YYREEE (reference sequence). The CDR3 loop reads CASSLAMIAGGQETQYF. Here the CDR3 DNA reads TGTGCCAGCAGCTTGGCCATGATAGCGGGAGGCCAAGAGACCCAGTACTTC.

The V and J genes are TRBV6-2 or TRBV6-3 and TRBJ1-3, with D hard to call. The germline V gene encodes CDR1 MNHEY and CDR2 SVGEGT. The CDR3 covers 14 residues. V lost 6 bases to trimming and J lost 0 bases, with 9 bases between them. CDR3: CASSRLSSGNTIYF. The CDR3 nucleotides are TGTGCCAGCAGCCGACTGAGCTCTGGAAACACCATATATTTT.

The genes are TRBV6-5 and TRBJ1-5, with no clear D. Germline values: CDR1 MNHEY, CDR2 SVGAGI. This CDR3 contains 15 residues. The V and J ends lost 6 bases and 3 bases respectively, with 15 bases between them. The CDR3 DNA is TGTGCCAGCAGATGGACGGGAGCAATCAATCAGCCCCAGCATTTT. Protein product: CASRWTGAINQPQHF.

In regard to this clone: The identical CDR3 is also encoded by other nucleotide sequences in the sample. V gene TRBV18 combines with J gene TRBJ1-1, with a possible D match to TRBD1 (5 bases). Per germline, CDR1 KGHSH and CDR2 LQKENI. CDR3 size: 14 residues. V was pared by 3 bases and J by 4 bases, with 12 bases between. The CDR3 loop reads CASSPNTGGTEAFF. The CDR3 DNA reads as TGTGCCAGCTCACCTAATACGGGGGGCACTGAAGCTTTCTTT.

The chain has TRBV30 and TRBJ1-2; D gene uncertain. The length of the CDR3 is 13 residues. CDR1 GTSNPN and CDR2 SVGIG come from the germline V gene (reference sequence). V was trimmed by 0 bases and J by 4 bases, leaving 9 bases between them. The DNA of the CDR3 is TGTGCCTGGAGTGTAAGCGGGCTCTATGGCTACACCTTC. This translates into CAWSVSGLYGYTF.

This clone was recorded once. V usage is TRBV18 and J usage is TRBJ2-1; 13 nucleotides match TRBD2. The length of the CDR3 is 17 residues. V dropped 3 bases and J dropped 4; count of bases not matched to a gene: 6. Germline CDR1 and CDR2: KGHSH and LQKENI. The CDR3 sequence: CASSPRTSGSLYNEQFF. The CDR3 bases are TGTGCCAGCTCACCGAGGACTAGCGGGAGCCTTTACAATGAGCAGTTCTTC.

The chain recombines TRBV7-6 with TRBJ2-3; 16 nucleotides match TRBD2. Germline CDR1 is SGHVS and CDR2 is FNYEAQ. V lost 5 bases, J lost 5 bases, and 7 bases stayed unmatched. This CDR3 has 17 amino acids. CDR3 protein: CASSVGLAGGRVDTQYF. The CDR3 DNA is TGTGCCAGCAGCGTGGGACTAGCGGGGGGGCGGGTAGATACGCAGTATTTT. Full variable domain (rest looked up from reference TRBV7-6 and TRBJ2-3): GAGVSQSPRYKVTKRGQDVALRCDPISGHVSLYWYRQALGQGPEFLTYFNYEAQQDKSGLPNDRFSAERPEGSISTLTIQRTEQRDSAMYRCASSVGLAGGRVDTQYFGPGTRLTVL.

The genes are TRBV5-1 and TRBJ2-3, with 7 positions matching TRBD1. This CDR3 has 14 amino acids. Germline assignment: CDR1 SGHRS and CDR2 YFSETQ. Trimming cost V 5 bases and J 2 bases; bases outside gene matches: 5. The CDR3 DNA sequence: TGCGCCAGCAGGGGGACAGTTATCACAGATACGCAGTATTTT. Protein product: CASRGTVITDTQYF.

This clone was detected only once. The V gene is TRBV11-2, the J gene TRBJ2-1; the match to TRBD2 covers 11 bases. The CDR3 is 15 amino acids. J was trimmed by 6 bases and V by 4 bases; bases with no gene match: 5. The germline V gene encodes CDR1 SGHAT and CDR2 FQNNGV. The CDR3 reads CASSSSGGPSNEQFF. The CDR3 bases are TGTGCCAGCAGCTCTAGCGGGGGGCCCTCCAATGAGCAGTTCTTC.

The chain recombines TRBV4-2 with TRBJ2-7; 11 bases line up with TRBD1. Looked up from germline, CDR1 is LGHNA and CDR2 is YNFKEQ. Trimming removed 3 bases from V and 2 bases from J; junction bases left unmatched: 0. The CDR3 covers 14 residues. The CDR3 bases are TGTGCCAGCAGCCAGGGACAGGGGGCCTACGAGCAGTACTTC. Translation: CASSQGQGAYEQYF.

The chain carries TRBV27 and TRBJ2-1; no firm D call. V lost 5 bases and J lost 9, with 23 bases in between. CDR1 is MNHEY and CDR2 is SMNVEV in the germline V gene (reference sequence). The CDR3 is made up of 16 amino acids. The CDR3 region is CASSPRSFLLVPEQFF. The CDR3 DNA follows: TGTGCCAGCAGTCCGCGATCCTTCCTCCTGGTACCTGAGCAGTTCTTC.

The chain is built from TRBV6-5 and TRBJ1-5; unclear D gene. Germline V lookup: CDR1 MNHEY, CDR2 SVGAGI. This CDR3 is built from 13 residues. The V end lost 6 bases, the J end lost 6 bases, and 12 bases lay between the germline ends. CDR3 DNA: TGTGCCAGCAGCCACCGTTCGGGTCAGCCCCAGCATTTT. Translation: CASSHRSGQPQHF.

The chain couples TRBV29-1 to TRBJ2-7; a possible D gene is TRBD2 (5 bases). V gave up 2 bases and J gave up 1 base, with 9 bases separating them. Germline CDR1 and CDR2: SQVTM and ANQGSEA. The length of the CDR3 is 13 residues. The CDR3 region has the DNA TGCAGCGTTGAAACGACGGGATCCTACGAGCAGTACTTC. Residues: CSVETTGSYEQYF.

This chain uses TRBV5-6 with TRBJ2-7, with D possibly being TRBD1 (6 bases). V lost 2 bases and J 2 bases, leaving 17 bases between the germline ends. The CDR3 covers 16 residues. Germline-derived CDR1 and CDR2 are SGHDT and YYEEEE. The CDR3 bases are TGTGCCAGCAGCTTCCAGTCCGGGACACCAACCTACGAGCAGTACTTC. This translates into CASSFQSGTPTYEQYF.

This clone was observed once. V is TRBV7-2 and J is TRBJ2-7; 9 bases match TRBD2. The CDR3 totals 15 residues. The germline V gene encodes CDR1 SGHTA and CDR2 FQGNSA. V shed 1 base and J 2 bases; nucleotides not matched to a gene: 3. CDR3 bases: TGTGCCAGCAGCTTAGACGCGGGGGGGACCTACGAGCAGTACTTC. Its translation is CASSLDAGGTYEQYF.

This chain uses TRBV28 with TRBJ1-2; 7 bases match TRBD1. With 2 bases clipped from V and 8 bases from J, the junction kept 11 bases outside the gene matches. CDR3 length: 15 amino acids. Germline lookup yields CDR1 MDHEN and CDR2 SYDVKM. The CDR3 bases are TGTGCCAGCAGTTTACTTGGGAAGGGGGCCGGGGGCTACACCTTC. Protein product: CASSLLGKGAGGYTF.

Turning to this clone: Other DNA sequences in this specimen translate into the identical CDR3. The chain combines TRBV24-1 with TRBJ2-3, with D unclear. The CDR3 extends over 13 amino acids. V shed 4 bases and J shed 3 bases, with 7 bases lying between them. Germline-derived CDR1 and CDR2 are KGHDR and SFDVKD. The CDR3 DNA follows: TGTGCCACCAGTGACCCCGGGACAGATACGCAGTATTTT. This translates into CATSDPGTDTQYF.

V is TRBV5-3 and J is TRBJ2-2; TRBD1 matches 9 bases. TRBV5-3 is an open reading frame whose function is uncertain. The trim removed 4 bases at V and 1 base at J, leaving 8 bases unmatched. This CDR3 comprises 17 residues. In nucleotides, the CDR3 is TGTGCCAGAAGCCCGTCAGACAGGGGGATGAACACCGGGGAGCTGTTTTTT. It specifies CARSPSDRGMNTGELFF.

The chain combines TRBV19 with TRBJ2-7, with TRBD1 matching over 8 bases. The CDR3 is 16 amino acids. J lost 1 base, V lost 11 bases, and 16 bases had no gene match. Germline values: CDR1 LNHDA, CDR2 SQIVND (reference sequence). The CDR3 coding sequence is TGTGCCCTACACTTCCAGGACAGGGCAGCGTCCTACGAGCAGTACTTC. Residues: CALHFQDRAASYEQYF.

This chain connects TRBV10-3 to TRBJ2-3; D is possibly TRBD2 (6 bases). Per the germline V gene, CDR1 is ENHRY and CDR2 is SYGVKD. This CDR3 region has 14 residues. V lost 4 bases, J lost 5 bases, and 13 bases lay in between. The CDR3 spells CAISGTSLEDTQYF. In nucleotides, the CDR3 is TGTGCCATCAGTGGCACTAGCTTAGAAGATACGCAGTATTTT.

This chain uses TRBV6-5 with TRBJ2-1; D is perhaps TRBD2 (6 bases). CDR1 and CDR2 from the germline V gene are MNHEY and SVGAGI. This CDR3 spans 14 amino acids. Trimming left V 6 bases short and J 10 bases short, with 19 bases between. The CDR3 sequence: CASSLGLIRGEQFF. The CDR3, as DNA: TGTGCCAGCAGCCTGGGACTGATTCGAGGGGAGCAGTTCTTC.

The J gene is TRBJ1-6, the V gene TRBV7-9; possible D gene TRBD1, 5 bases. The CDR3 runs 15 residues. Germline CDR1 and CDR2: SEHNR and FQNEAQ (reference sequence). V was pared by 5 bases and J by 7 bases, with 15 bases between. CDR3 sequence reads: CASSANRRGNSPLHF. The CDR3 DNA is TGTGCCAGCAGCGCCAACCGGCGGGGGAATTCACCCCTCCACTTT.

The rearrangement joins TRBV3-1 (or the pseudogene TRBV3-2) to TRBJ1-4; unclear D gene. This CDR3 spans 15 amino acids. V gave up 1 base and J gave up 6 bases, with 12 bases separating them. The germline V gene has CDR1 LGHDT and CDR2 YNNKEL (reference sequence). In DNA form, the CDR3 reads TGTGCCAGCAGCCAAGTTGGCGGCTTCGATGAAAAACTGTTTTTT. Protein sequence: CASSQVGGFDEKLFF.